These 30 T cell receptor beta chains came from one sample sequenced in a study of beta chain features in type 1 diabetes. The authors reverse transcribed all of the isolated RNA, so sequencing captured expressed TCRB transcripts. Method: immunoSEQ multiplex PCR; TCRdb's copy keeps in-frame clones and lacks some. The sample contains fewer than 900,000 clones, 15% to 20% of which appear only once. The sample consisted of naive CD4+ T cells from blood. The source of these receptors is a woman aged 18-35 years in good health.

This clone was seen a few times. The chain recombines TRBV27 with TRBJ2-7; D is ambiguous. Per germline, CDR1 MNHEY and CDR2 SMNVEV (reference sequence). V lost 6 bases to trimming and J lost 5 bases, with 14 bases between them. This CDR3 is built from 13 residues. CDR3 residues: CASSSRQANEQYF. As DNA, the CDR3 is TGTGCCAGCAGCTCCCGACAAGCTAACGAGCAGTACTTC.

The sample holds a few counts of this clone. The rearrangement uses TRBV7-2 and TRBJ2-7; no clear D. V gave up 3 bases and J gave up 1 base, with 10 bases separating them. The CDR3 runs to 14 residues. Germline CDR1 SGHTA, CDR2 FQGNSA. CDR3 residues: CASSFGLISYEQYF. CDR3 nucleotide sequence: TGTGCCAGCAGCTTCGGTCTGATTTCCTACGAGCAGTACTTC.

The chain is built from TRBV28 and TRBJ2-3, with unresolved D. The CDR3 is 13 amino acids. Germline V CDR1 and CDR2: MDHEN, SYDVKM. The ends were cut back, 7 bases at V and 6 bases at J, with 14 bases in the middle. In nucleotides, the CDR3 is TGTGCCAGCACCACGGACGCCTACGATACGCAGTATTTT. Residues: CASTTDAYDTQYF. Full variable domain (rest looked up from reference TRBV28 and TRBJ2-3): DVKVTQSSRYLVKRTGEKVFLECVQDMDHENMFWYRQDPGLGLRLIYFSYDVKMKEKGDIPEGYSVSREKKERFSLILESASTNQTSMYLCASTTDAYDTQYFGPGTRLTVL.

The chain joins TRBV4-2 to TRBJ2-1, with 15 positions matching TRBD2. The junction had 7 bases not matched to a gene; V was cut back by 6 bases and J by 7 bases. The CDR3 loop spans 16 amino acids. The germline gives CDR1 LGHNA, CDR2 YNFKEQ. The CDR3 here is CASSRTSGRAGNEQFF. Written as DNA, the CDR3 is TGTGCCAGCAGTAGGACTAGCGGGAGGGCCGGGAATGAGCAGTTCTTC.

This clone was counted a few times. This chain connects TRBV9 to TRBJ2-5, with 7 bases fitting TRBD2. The CDR3 is made up of 16 amino acids. V shed 0 bases, J shed 1 base, and the junction held 6 bases outside the gene matches. The germline V gene has CDR1 SGDLS and CDR2 YYNGEE. The CDR3 DNA is TGTGCCAGCAGCGTAGGAAATTCGGGGGGCCAAGAGACCCAGTACTTC. It specifies CASSVGNSGGQETQYF.

This clone was picked up a small number of times. This chain joins TRBV7-2 and TRBJ2-1; the D gene is possibly TRBD1 (6 bases). Germline CDR1 SGHTA, CDR2 FQGNSA. There are 13 residues in the CDR3. Between the trimmed V and J ends, which lost 6 bases and 4 bases, there was a span of 10 bases. The CDR3 DNA reads TGTGCCAGCAGAAGGACAGAGTACAATGAGCAGTTCTTC. Protein sequence: CASRRTEYNEQFF. The full variable domain, rest sourced from reference TRBV7-2 and TRBJ2-1, is GAGVSQSPSNKVTEKGKDVELRCDPISGHTALYWYRQSLGQGLEFLIYFQGNSAPDKSGLPSDRFSAERTGGSVSTLTIQRTQQEDSAVYLCASRRTEYNEQFFGPGTRLTVL.

This clone has a handful of counts. Distinct nucleotide sequences in the sample also encode this CDR3. The chain employs TRBV2 and TRBJ2-5; D is unresolved. Germline V gives CDR1 SNHLY, CDR2 FYNNEI. V was trimmed by 1 base and J by 4 bases, leaving 4 bases between them. The CDR3 totals 12 residues. This CDR3 reads CASSEVGETQYF. The CDR3 DNA follows: TGTGCCAGCAGTGAAGTAGGAGAGACCCAGTACTTC. Together with reference TRBV2 and TRBJ2-5, the CDR3 gives the full variable domain: EPEVTQTPSHQVTQMGQEVILRCVPISNHLYFYWYRQILGQKVEFLVSFYNNEISEKSEIFDDQFSVERPDGSNFTLKIRSTKLEDSAMYFCASSEVGETQYFGPGTRLLVL.

The J gene is TRBJ1-5, the V gene TRBV19, with unresolved D. From germline, CDR1 is LNHDA and CDR2 SQIVND (reference sequence). There are 16 residues in the CDR3. Trimming removed 4 bases at V and 2 bases at J, with 15 bases between. CDR3 sequence reads: CASSRDGRWGNQPQHF. The DNA of the CDR3 is TGTGCCAGTAGTAGAGACGGCCGCTGGGGCAATCAGCCCCAGCATTTT.

The chain uses TRBV6-6 and TRBJ2-7; D call uncertain. V lost 4 bases and J 1 base, leaving 14 bases between the germline ends. In germline, CDR1 is MNHNY, CDR2 SVGAGI (reference sequence). This CDR3 region has 15 residues. CDR3 region: CASSSSRSGSYEQYF. The CDR3 DNA reads TGTGCCAGCAGTTCTTCCAGATCGGGTTCCTACGAGCAGTACTTC.

In this sample, this clone turned up a few times. The CDR3, as DNA: TGTGCCAGCAGCCGTAGCGGAATGGGGACAGATACGCAGTATTTT. This gives the protein CASSRSGMGTDTQYF. V is TRBV7-8 and J is TRBJ2-3; perhaps TRBD2 as D (6 bases). Germline V lookup: CDR1 SGHVS, CDR2 FQNEAQ. V lost 5 bases and J lost 3, with 15 bases in between. The CDR3 is made up of 15 amino acids. Variable domain in full (rest from reference TRBV7-8 and TRBJ2-3): GAGVSQSPRYKVAKRGQDVALRCDPISGHVSLFWYQQALGQGPEFLTYFQNEAQLDKSGLPSDRFFAERPEGSVSTLKIQRTQQEDSAVYLCASSRSGMGTDTQYFGPGTRLTVL.

Remarks on this clone: One end of the junction varies from germline; a read error may be responsible. The V gene is TRBV10-3, the J gene TRBJ2-7; 9 bases fit TRBD1. CDR1 and CDR2 (germline): ENHRY, SYGVKD. This CDR3 is built from 14 residues. The CDR3 sequence: CAISPGTGSSEQYF. CDR3 coding DNA: TGTGCCATCAGTCCCGGGACAGGGTCCTCCGAGCAGTACTTC.

The rearrangement uses TRBV13 and TRBJ1-2; D is unclear. V gave up 1 base and J gave up 7 bases, with 10 bases separating them. Germline assignment: CDR1 PRHDT and CDR2 FYEKMQ (reference sequence). There are 13 residues in the CDR3. The CDR3 DNA sequence: TGTGCCAGCAGCTTAGACCCACGGACTGGCTACACCTTC. Protein sequence: CASSLDPRTGYTF.

The V gene is TRBV7-9, the J gene TRBJ2-7; 8 bases map to TRBD1. CDR1 is SEHNR and CDR2 is FQNEAQ in the germline V gene (reference sequence). The CDR3 totals 14 residues. The V gene end was trimmed by 5 bases and the J gene end by 3 bases; junction bases not matched to a gene: 6. The CDR3 DNA sequence: TGTGCCAGCAGCCAACAGGGGGACCACTACGAGCAGTACTTC. The encoded protein is CASSQQGDHYEQYF.

This clone was seen only a few times. This sequence joins TRBV9 and TRBJ2-2; no reliable D call. Trimming removed 0 bases at V and 4 bases at J, with 13 bases between. CDR1 is SGDLS, CDR2 YYNGEE, per germline. The CDR3 has 16 residues. The CDR3 coding sequence is TGTGCCAGCAGCGTAGGCGGCCGGGCCAGCACCGGGGAGCTGTTTTTT. Protein: CASSVGGRASTGELFF.

As for this clone: Other DNA sequences in this specimen translate into the identical CDR3. V usage is TRBV5-4 and J usage is TRBJ2-1; the D is unclear. V was cut by 0 bases and J by 4 bases, with 5 bases left in between. Germline V gene data show CDR1 as SGHNT and CDR2 as YYREEE (reference sequence). The length of the CDR3 is 13 residues. The CDR3 protein is CASSLDQYNEQFF. The CDR3 region has the DNA TGTGCCAGCAGCTTGGACCAGTACAATGAGCAGTTCTTC.

In this sample, this clone turned up a few times. The chain links TRBV7-2 to TRBJ1-5, with D maybe TRBD1 (5 bases). Trimming cost V 4 bases and J 2 bases, with 21 bases left between them. Germline V lookup: CDR1 SGHTA, CDR2 FQGNSA. This CDR3 has 18 amino acids. CDR3 sequence reads: CASSWWVSGRRGNQPQHF. In DNA, the CDR3 is TGTGCCAGCAGCTGGTGGGTGTCAGGGCGAAGGGGCAATCAGCCCCAGCATTTT. The complete variable domain, with remaining parts taken from reference TRBV7-2 and TRBJ1-5, reads GAGVSQSPSNKVTEKGKDVELRCDPISGHTALYWYRQSLGQGLEFLIYFQGNSAPDKSGLPSDRFSAERTGGSVSTLTIQRTQQEDSAVYLCASSWWVSGRRGNQPQHFGDGTRLSIL.

This chain links TRBV7-9 with TRBJ1-3; D unclear. There are 15 residues in the CDR3. Germline CDR1 SEHNR, CDR2 FQNEAQ (reference sequence). The V end lost 2 bases, the J end lost 0 bases, and 8 bases lay between the germline ends. CDR3 DNA: TGTGCCAGCAGCTTACCAGGCCTCTCTGGAAACACCATATATTTT. It codes for CASSLPGLSGNTIYF.

The V call is TRBV29-1, the J call TRBJ2-7; 8 positions match TRBD1. The CDR3 contains 15 residues. The V gene's germline CDR1 is SQVTM and CDR2 ANQGSEA. V was clipped by 4 bases and J by 2 bases; unmatched bases: 10. The CDR3 region is CSVGRWGQETYEQYF. The CDR3 DNA reads as TGCAGCGTTGGGCGGTGGGGACAGGAGACCTACGAGCAGTACTTC.

The V and J genes are TRBV28 and TRBJ1-2, with 7 bases lining up with TRBD1. This CDR3 spans 15 amino acids. After removal of 4 bases from V and 5 bases from J, the junction contained 10 bases not matched to a gene. Per the germline V gene, CDR1 is MDHEN and CDR2 is SYDVKM. For the CDR3, the DNA is TGTGCCAGCAGTTCGTACCGGGACAGTCCGTATGGCTACACCTTC. It encodes CASSSYRDSPYGYTF.

Only a few counts were recorded for this clone. The chain links TRBV5-8 to TRBJ2-5; no clear D. Germline CDR1 and CDR2: SGHTS and YDEGEE. Trimming removed 4 bases at V and 0 bases at J, with 7 bases between. This CDR3 is built from 13 residues. The CDR3 loop reads CASSIQDQETQYF. The CDR3 DNA sequence: TGTGCCAGCAGCATCCAGGACCAAGAGACCCAGTACTTC.

This clone appeared a few times. J is TRBJ2-3 and V is TRBV5-5; TRBD2 might be the D (6 bases). Germline CDR1 SGHKS, CDR2 YYEKEE (reference sequence). The CDR3 consists of 17 residues. V shed 4 bases and J shed 2 bases, with 20 bases lying between them. CDR3 region: CASSPRRGWIATDTQYF. CDR3 DNA sequence: TGTGCCAGCAGCCCCCGGCGGGGCTGGATTGCCACAGATACGCAGTATTTT.

This clone was picked up a small number of times. The chain is built from TRBV11-1 and TRBJ2-3; D ambiguous. The germline gives CDR1 SGHAT, CDR2 FQDESV (reference sequence). The CDR3 is 14 residues long. The germline V and J ends were trimmed by 2 bases and 2 bases, with 8 bases remaining between them. The CDR3 loop reads CASSLSLPTDTQYF. CDR3 DNA sequence: TGTGCCAGCAGCTTATCGCTTCCCACAGATACGCAGTATTTT.

In its sample, this clone was seen a few times. The gene calls are TRBV15 and TRBJ2-5, with TRBD1 matching over 7 bases. The end of the DNA is better explained by TRBJ2-7, so the J call may be wrong. The germline V gene has CDR1 LNHNV and CDR2 YYDKDF (reference sequence). The CDR3 length is 15 residues. The CDR3 here is CATSRATGRLYEQYF. For the CDR3, the DNA is TGTGCCACCAGCAGAGCGACAGGGCGGTTGTACGAGCAGTACTTC.

CDR3: CASRLPGLAGGNTGELFF. CDR3 coding DNA: TGTGCCAGCAGATTGCCGGGACTAGCGGGAGGGAACACCGGGGAGCTGTTTTTT. The chain combines TRBV9 with TRBJ2-2; TRBD2 matches at 15 bases. The CDR3 contains 18 residues. Germline lookup yields CDR1 SGDLS and CDR2 YYNGEE. The V segment lost 5 bases and the J segment 1 base; nucleotides outside the gene matches: 6.

The rearrangement links TRBV10-3 to TRBJ2-7; the D is unclear. V was pared by 4 bases and J by 3 bases, with 10 bases between. CDR1 and CDR2 from the germline V gene are ENHRY and SYGVKD. This CDR3 contains 13 residues. Here the CDR3 DNA reads TGTGCCATCAGTGTCGAGACAATCTACGAGCAGTACTTC. Translating gives CAISVETIYEQYF.

This rearrangement joins TRBV28 to TRBJ1-4, with D uncertain. Germline loops: CDR1 MDHEN, CDR2 SYDVKM. Trimming removed 5 bases at V and 8 bases at J, with 18 bases between. This CDR3 has 15 amino acids. The CDR3 region is CASSPPYYLGEKLFF. The DNA for the CDR3 is TGTGCCAGCAGTCCCCCCTATTATTTGGGGGAAAAACTGTTTTTT.

This clone was detected only a few times. V and J are TRBV5-1 and TRBJ2-2; no clear D gene. Between the trimmed V and J ends, which lost 0 bases and 0 bases, there was a span of 3 bases. The CDR3 extends over 14 amino acids. The germline V gene has CDR1 SGHRS and CDR2 YFSETQ. CDR3 in amino acids: CASSLETNTGELFF. For the CDR3, the DNA is TGCGCCAGCAGCTTGGAGACGAACACCGGGGAGCTGTTTTTT.

This clone occurred a few times. The J gene is TRBJ2-5, the V gene TRBV7-9, with D tentatively TRBD2 (7 bases). The CDR3 is 15 amino acids. Trimming cost V 0 bases and J 4 bases, with 12 bases left between them. Germline CDR1 reads SEHNR; CDR2 reads FQNEAQ (reference sequence). The CDR3: CASSLAGGRLETQYF. CDR3 nucleotides: TGTGCCAGCAGCTTAGCGGGGGGGCGCCTAGAGACCCAGTACTTC.

This clone was seen a handful of times. This chain connects TRBV18 to TRBJ1-4; no reliable D call. V lost 4 bases and J lost 0, with 21 bases in between. Germline lookup yields CDR1 KGHSH and CDR2 LQKENI. There are 19 residues in the CDR3. For the CDR3, the DNA is TGTGCCAGCTCACAAAATCCGGGAGTAACCGAGGCAACTAATGAAAAACTGTTTTTT. Translation gives CASSQNPGVTEATNEKLFF.

This clone was picked up a small number of times. The chain couples TRBV9 to TRBJ2-5, with a weak D call TRBD2 (6 bases). Trimming shortened V by 0 bases and J by 5 bases, and 14 bases separated the two germline ends. This CDR3 comprises 15 residues. Germline V lookup: CDR1 SGDLS, CDR2 YYNGEE. In DNA, the CDR3 is TGTGCCAGCAGCGTAGGAATCGGGAGTGTGGAGACCCAGTACTTC. Translation: CASSVGIGSVETQYF.